This entry lists 30 T cell receptor beta chains sequenced from one sample in a study of cytomegalovirus exposure and HLA in healthy donors. Both 60 Vbeta primers and 13 Jbeta primers went into the PCR. Sequenced by immunoSEQ multiplex PCR; TCRdb stores in-frame clones only, minus some. The sample includes around 150,000 clones, approximately 79% of them seen just once. Material for sequencing was PBMCs. The origin of the receptors is a man aged 60 to 75 in good health and CMV-seronegative.

This clone was detected only a few times. V is TRBV29-1 and J is TRBJ1-1, with D perhaps matching TRBD1 (6 bases). With 8 bases removed from V and 1 base from J, the gap between germline ends came to 14 bases. The length of the CDR3 is 13 residues. From germline, CDR1 is SQVTM and CDR2 ANQGSEA. The CDR3 DNA is TGCAGCTACTCAGTAGGGGGGAACACTGAAGCTTTCTTT. This encodes CSYSVGGNTEAFF.

The chain carries TRBV27 and TRBJ2-4, with D possibly matching TRBD1 (5 bases). The CDR3 is made up of 14 amino acids. V was pared by 6 bases and J by 3 bases, with 12 bases between. Germline CDR1 and CDR2: MNHEY and SMNVEV (reference sequence). Here the CDR3 DNA reads TGTGCCAGCAGAGACGACAGCCGCAAAAACATTCAGTACTTC. As protein: CASRDDSRKNIQYF.

In its sample, this clone was seen a few times. The chain has TRBV18 and TRBJ1-1, with 7 bases aligning to TRBD1. Germline V gene data show CDR1 as KGHSH and CDR2 as LQKENI. V lost 3 bases, J lost 6 bases, and 7 bases stayed unmatched. This CDR3 region has 14 residues. CDR3 sequence reads: CASSPQGGRAEAFF. The CDR3 nucleotides read TGTGCCAGCTCACCCCAGGGGGGAAGGGCTGAAGCTTTCTTT. Drawing the rest from reference TRBV18 and TRBJ1-1, the complete variable domain is NAGVMQNPRHLVRRRGQEARLRCSPMKGHSHVYWYRQLPEEGLKFMVYLQKENIIDESGMPKERFSAEFPKEGPSILRIQQVVRGDSAAYFCASSPQGGRAEAFFGQGTRLTVV.

This chain connects TRBV28 to TRBJ2-7; TRBD1 is a possible D gene (6 bases). V was pared by 5 bases and J by 3 bases, with 23 bases between. The CDR3 is 17 amino acids. Germline V gene lookup returns CDR1 MDHEN and CDR2 SYDVKM. In nucleotides, the CDR3 is TGTGCCAGCAGTGTTTATCCGTCAGGGGCCCTCAGCTACGAGCAGTACTTC. Amino acids: CASSVYPSGALSYEQYF.

The chain joins TRBV6-4 to TRBJ2-2; 8 bases line up with TRBD1. This CDR3 is built from 14 residues. Trimming took 3 bases from V and 3 from J; bases not matched to a gene: 0. Germline V gene data show CDR1 as MRHNA and CDR2 as SNTAGT. DNA for the CDR3: TGTGCCAGCAGTGAGGACAGGGACACCGGGGAGCTGTTTTTT. Protein product: CASSEDRDTGELFF.

This clone was detected once. CDR3 coding DNA: TGCGCCAGCAGTGCAGCGCAGACCGGGGAGCTGTTTTTT. Amino acids: CASSAAQTGELFF. The chain employs TRBV10-1 and TRBJ2-2, with unresolved D. V was clipped by 4 bases and J by 5 bases, with 8 bases between them. Germline assignment: CDR1 WNHNN and CDR2 SYGVQD (reference sequence). The CDR3 is 13 residues long.

J is TRBJ1-4 and V is TRBV27, with 7 bases fitting TRBD1. V gave up 2 bases and J gave up 8 bases; unmatched junction bases: 5. Germline-derived CDR1 and CDR2 are MNHEY and SMNVEV (reference sequence). The CDR3 contains 14 residues. CDR3 sequence (DNA): TGTGCCAGCAGTTTAATGGGACAGAGGGAAAAACTGTTTTTT. The encoded protein is CASSLMGQREKLFF.

This chain uses TRBV28 with TRBJ1-2; possibly TRBD1 for D (6 bases). CDR1 is MDHEN and CDR2 is SYDVKM in the germline V gene. CDR3 length equals 15 residues. Between the trimmed V and J ends, which lost 2 bases and 5 bases, there was a span of 15 bases. The CDR3 DNA sequence: TGTGCCAGCAGTTTACTCGCAGGGGTAGAATATGGCTACACCTTC. Protein sequence: CASSLLAGVEYGYTF.

This chain connects TRBV27 to TRBJ2-7, with a weak D call TRBD2 (6 bases). Germline V lookup: CDR1 MNHEY, CDR2 SMNVEV (reference sequence). Trimming removed 0 bases at V and 3 bases at J, with 12 bases between. The CDR3 runs to 15 residues. The CDR3 is CASSLSGDSGYEQYF. CDR3 nucleotides: TGTGCCAGCAGTTTATCGGGGGACTCGGGCTACGAGCAGTACTTC.

This chain links TRBV28 with TRBJ2-1; tentatively, D is TRBD2 (5 bases). From germline, CDR1 is MDHEN and CDR2 SYDVKM. CDR3 size: 15 residues. The germline V and J ends were trimmed by 1 base and 7 bases, with 14 bases remaining between them. The CDR3 DNA reads as TGTGCCAGCAGTTTATCCTGGGGAGTGGAGAATGAGCAGTTCTTC. As protein: CASSLSWGVENEQFF. Together with reference TRBV28 and TRBJ2-1, the CDR3 gives the full variable domain: DVKVTQSSRYLVKRTGEKVFLECVQDMDHENMFWYRQDPGLGLRLIYFSYDVKMKEKGDIPEGYSVSREKKERFSLILESASTNQTSMYLCASSLSWGVENEQFFGPGTRLTVL.

The chain joins TRBV29-1 to TRBJ2-7; 9 bases match TRBD2. J gave up 2 bases and V 2 bases, and 4 bases lay outside the gene matches. The germline gives CDR1 SQVTM, CDR2 ANQGSEA. The CDR3 covers 14 residues. The CDR3 spells CSVETAGGPYEQYF. The CDR3 DNA sequence: TGCAGCGTTGAAACGGCGGGAGGGCCCTACGAGCAGTACTTC.

The DNA of the CDR3 is TGTGCCAGCAGCCACCGAGCTCCGCGGGGATACTATGGCTACACCTTC. This sequence encodes CASSHRAPRGYYGYTF. The rearrangement links TRBV4-2 to TRBJ1-2; no firm D call. V lost 3 bases and J 3 bases, leaving 17 bases between the germline ends. The germline gives CDR1 LGHNA, CDR2 YNFKEQ. There are 16 residues in the CDR3.

CDR3 region: CASSQEARDEQYF. The CDR3 nucleotides are TGTGCCAGCAGCCAAGAAGCCAGGGACGAGCAGTACTTC. The V gene is TRBV4-2, the J gene TRBJ2-7; possibly TRBD1 for D (5 bases). This CDR3 is 13 amino acids long. The germline V gene has CDR1 LGHNA and CDR2 YNFKEQ. Trimming left V 0 bases short and J 5 bases short, with 8 bases between.

This clone was picked up a small number of times. The J gene is TRBJ2-7, the V gene TRBV7-2; TRBD1 is a possible D gene (5 bases). Trimming removed 1 base from V and 7 bases from J, with 11 bases in between. This CDR3 has 13 amino acids. Per germline, CDR1 SGHTA and CDR2 FQGNSA. The CDR3 region has the DNA TGTGCCAGCAGCTTAGGTGTGGGGCGTGAGCAGTACTTC. The encoded protein is CASSLGVGREQYF.

Comments on this clone: In the same sample, other DNA sequences code for this CDR3. V is TRBV9 and J is TRBJ2-5; 9 nucleotides align to TRBD2. The J segment lost 2 bases and the V segment lost 1 base, leaving 3 bases of the junction unmatched. The CDR3 totals 15 residues. Germline V lookup: CDR1 SGDLS, CDR2 YYNGEE. The CDR3 region is CASSVSAGGQETQYF. The CDR3 nucleotides read TGTGCCAGCAGCGTATCAGCGGGGGGTCAAGAGACCCAGTACTTC.

The genes are TRBV5-4 and TRBJ2-7, with D perhaps matching TRBD2 (5 bases). Trimming shortened V by 4 bases and J by 1 base, and 12 bases separated the two germline ends. CDR1 SGHNT and CDR2 YYREEE come from the germline V gene (reference sequence). The CDR3 contains 14 residues. CDR3 residues: CASSLREQSYEQYF. The CDR3, as DNA: TGTGCCAGCAGCCTTCGGGAACAATCCTACGAGCAGTACTTC.

The chain recombines TRBV5-1 with TRBJ2-1; TRBD2 matches at 11 bases. In germline, CDR1 is SGHRS, CDR2 YFSETQ. Trimming cost V 0 bases and J 8 bases; bases outside gene matches: 7. The CDR3 runs to 16 residues. The CDR3 loop is CASSLGRLAGGDEQFF. In nucleotides, the CDR3 is TGCGCCAGCAGCTTGGGTCGGCTAGCGGGAGGTGATGAGCAGTTCTTC.

The CDR3 nucleotides read TGTGCCAGCAGCTCTGGGGACAGGGGCGCGGTCACTGAAGCTTTCTTT. It specifies CASSSGDRGAVTEAFF. V and J are TRBV11-3 and TRBJ1-1, with 10 bases fitting TRBD1. This CDR3 contains 16 residues. The V gene end was trimmed by 4 bases and the J gene end by 4 bases; junction bases not matched to a gene: 9. The V gene's germline CDR1 is SGHNT and CDR2 YENEEA.

The chain joins TRBV4-2 to TRBJ2-7; 9 bases map to TRBD2. This CDR3 has 18 residues. Per germline, CDR1 LGHNA and CDR2 YNFKEQ. The V gene end was trimmed by 0 bases and the J gene end by 7 bases; junction bases not matched to a gene: 16. In nucleotides, the CDR3 is TGTGCCAGCAGCCAAGATGCCAGCGGGGGGACCGTCGGGCGGGAGCAGTACTTC. It encodes CASSQDASGGTVGREQYF.

This clone was found a few times. The V and J genes are TRBV7-9 and TRBJ1-5; a weak D match, TRBD1 (6 bases). The germline V gene has CDR1 SEHNR and CDR2 FQNEAQ (reference sequence). Between the trimmed V and J ends, which lost 1 base and 7 bases, there was a span of 14 bases. CDR3 length equals 15 residues. This chain's CDR3 is CASSLGTALSQPQHF. The CDR3, as DNA: TGTGCCAGCAGCTTAGGGACAGCGCTTAGCCAGCCCCAGCATTTT. The full variable domain, its missing parts supplied by reference TRBV7-9 and TRBJ1-5, is DTGVSQNPRHKITKRGQNVTFRCDPISEHNRLYWYRQTLGQGPEFLTYFQNEAQLEKSRLLSDRFSAERPKGSFSTLEIQRTEQGDSAMYLCASSLGTALSQPQHFGDGTRLSIL.

The chain links TRBV7-9 to TRBJ2-1; D is perhaps TRBD1 (5 bases). Germline CDR1 and CDR2: SEHNR and FQNEAQ (reference sequence). The CDR3 contains 14 residues. V was shortened by 5 bases and J by 6 bases, with 14 bases between the two germline ends. CDR3 nucleotides: TGTGCCAGCAGCCCAGGGTCGGTTTCCAATGAGCAGTTCTTC. Encoded protein: CASSPGSVSNEQFF.

This chain joins TRBV5-4 and TRBJ2-7; 7 nucleotides align to TRBD2. The germline V gene encodes CDR1 SGHNT and CDR2 YYREEE (reference sequence). The CDR3 is 14 amino acids. The V and J ends lost 3 bases and 1 base, in that order; junction bases with no gene match: 4. This CDR3 reads CASSWEGPSYEQYF. CDR3 in DNA: TGTGCCAGCAGCTGGGAGGGACCTTCCTACGAGCAGTACTTC. The full variable domain, in which reference TRBV5-4 and TRBJ2-7 provide the parts outside the CDR3, is ETGVTQSPTHLIKTRGQQVTLRCSSQSGHNTVSWYQQALGQGPQFIFQYYREEENGRGNFPPRFSGLQFPNYSSELNVNALELDDSALYLCASSWEGPSYEQYFGPGTRLTVT.

The gene calls are TRBV11-2 and TRBJ2-3; 7 positions match TRBD1. Losses at the gene ends were 5 bases for V and 4 bases for J; bases not matched to a gene: 9. In germline, CDR1 is SGHAT, CDR2 FQNNGV. The CDR3 contains 15 residues. The chain's CDR3 is CASSPGQLYSDTQYF. The CDR3 nucleotides read TGTGCCAGCAGCCCGGGACAGTTATATTCAGATACGCAGTATTTT.

The V call is TRBV7-2, the J call TRBJ2-5, with D possibly being TRBD2 (5 bases). The CDR3 totals 15 residues. Trimming stripped 4 bases from V and 2 bases from J, with 14 bases between. Germline values: CDR1 SGHTA, CDR2 FQGNSA. This chain's CDR3 is CASSSPGSGQETQYF. In DNA, the CDR3 is TGTGCCAGCAGCTCCCCCGGCAGCGGACAAGAGACCCAGTACTTC.

The V gene is TRBV13, the J gene TRBJ2-1, with 12 bases matching TRBD2. The CDR3 covers 17 residues. Trimming at V came to 4 bases and at J to 1 base, leaving 5 bases not matched to a gene. CDR1 is PRHDT and CDR2 is FYEKMQ in the germline V gene (reference sequence). CDR3 nucleotides: TGTGCCAGCAGCTCGACTAGCGGGAGTAGGTCCTACAATGAGCAGTTCTTC. Translation gives CASSSTSGSRSYNEQFF.

This chain uses TRBV6-6 with TRBJ1-4; D is uncertain. Germline V gene data show CDR1 as MNHNY and CDR2 as SVGAGI (reference sequence). CDR3 size: 15 residues. Trimming shortened V by 4 bases and J by 8 bases, and 17 bases separated the two germline ends. CDR3 amino acids: CASSWVGGRGEKLFF. The CDR3 DNA is TGTGCCAGCAGTTGGGTTGGCGGGCGCGGCGAAAAACTGTTTTTT.

This clone was detected only a few times. The gene calls are TRBV28 and TRBJ2-7, with unresolved D. The CDR3 contains 12 residues. The germline V gene has CDR1 MDHEN and CDR2 SYDVKM. The V and J ends lost 7 bases and 1 base respectively, with 8 bases between them. CDR3 loop: CASTLGSYEQYF. The CDR3 DNA sequence: TGTGCCAGCACACTCGGGTCCTACGAGCAGTACTTC.

This clone was detected only once. The V and J genes are TRBV27 and TRBJ2-7; 13 bases are a match to TRBD2. This CDR3 has 16 residues. V was clipped by 5 bases and J by 0 bases; unmatched bases: 4. Germline CDR1 and CDR2: MNHEY and SMNVEV (reference sequence). The chain's CDR3 is CASSPGTSGVSYEQYF. CDR3 DNA sequence: TGTGCCAGCAGTCCAGGGACTAGCGGGGTCTCCTACGAGCAGTACTTC.

The genes are TRBV7-9 and TRBJ2-7; TRBD1 matches at 10 bases. Germline V gives CDR1 SEHNR, CDR2 FQNEAQ (reference sequence). Germline trimming cut 4 bases from V and 6 bases from J; bases unmatched to any gene: 9. The CDR3 totals 15 residues. The DNA of the CDR3 is TGTGCCAGCAGCTCCCTTGTCGGGACAGGGGCCGAGCAGTACTTC. This encodes CASSSLVGTGAEQYF.

V is TRBV2 and J is TRBJ1-6, with D unresolved. The V gene's germline CDR1 is SNHLY and CDR2 FYNNEI. The CDR3 is made up of 12 amino acids. With 4 bases removed from V and 11 bases from J, the gap between germline ends came to 9 bases. This chain's CDR3 is CASSGERTPLHF. For the CDR3, the DNA is TGTGCCAGCAGTGGAGAGCGGACACCCCTCCACTTT.